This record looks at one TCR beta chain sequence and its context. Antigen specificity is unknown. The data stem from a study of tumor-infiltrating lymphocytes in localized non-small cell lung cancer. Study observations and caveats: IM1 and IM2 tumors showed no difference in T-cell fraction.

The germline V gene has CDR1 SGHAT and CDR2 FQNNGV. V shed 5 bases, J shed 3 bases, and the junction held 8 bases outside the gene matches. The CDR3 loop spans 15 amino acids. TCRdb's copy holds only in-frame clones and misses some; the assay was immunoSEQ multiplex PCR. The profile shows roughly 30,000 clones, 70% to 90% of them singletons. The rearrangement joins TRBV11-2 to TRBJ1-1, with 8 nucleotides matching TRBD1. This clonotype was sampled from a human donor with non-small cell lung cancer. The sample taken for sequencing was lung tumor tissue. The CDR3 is CASSNRQGTDTEAFF. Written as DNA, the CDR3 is TGTGCCAGCAGCAATCGACAGGGGACGGACACTGAAGCTTTCTTT.